This TCR beta chain was captured by sequencing in a study of identifying expanded T cells in peripheral blood. Whole-study findings and limits: Two-week clone count variance significantly increased as total template count grew. Technical replicates showed roughly 1.2 changed clones; approximately two weeks around 15; four weeks 19.

TCRdb's copy holds only in-frame clones and misses some; the assay was immunoSEQ multiplex PCR. Among around 70,000 clones listed, under 90% were seen once. Collection occurred without any documented infections or immune events in donors. The germline V gene encodes CDR1 SGHVS and CDR2 FQNEAQ. The CDR3 sequence is 14 residues long. V dropped 5 bases and J dropped 1 base, with 12 bases sitting between them. A note on this clone: Its target is unknown.

The J gene is TRBJ2-7, the V gene TRBV7-8, with D uncertain. The sequenced sample consisted of blood. The sequence was collected from a person aged 18-70 years in good health. The CDR3 DNA is TGTGCCAGCAGCCCGATCGATGGATCCTACGAGCAGTACTTC. Amino acids: CASSPIDGSYEQYF.